This T cell receptor (beta chain) was identified in a study of cytomegalovirus exposure and HLA in healthy donors. The ends were cut back, 7 bases at V and 4 bases at J, with 19 bases in the middle. Per the germline V gene, CDR1 is SGHTA and CDR2 is FQGNSA. This CDR3 has 15 residues. The PCR used 60 Vbeta and 13 Jbeta primers. Some clones are missing from TCRdb's copy, which holds only in-frame ones; the method was immunoSEQ multiplex PCR. There are around 150,000 clones in the sample; roughly 79% occur only once, and about 1.3% lies in the top ten. The sequenced sample consisted of PBMCs. V is TRBV7-2 and J is TRBJ1-2; possible D gene TRBD1, 6 bases. The clonotype was recovered from a woman between 50 and 59 years old in good health and CMV-seronegative. Here the CDR3 reads CASTQDRFFSYGYTF. In DNA form, the CDR3 reads TGTGCCAGCACCCAGGACAGATTTTTTTCCTATGGCTACACCTTC.